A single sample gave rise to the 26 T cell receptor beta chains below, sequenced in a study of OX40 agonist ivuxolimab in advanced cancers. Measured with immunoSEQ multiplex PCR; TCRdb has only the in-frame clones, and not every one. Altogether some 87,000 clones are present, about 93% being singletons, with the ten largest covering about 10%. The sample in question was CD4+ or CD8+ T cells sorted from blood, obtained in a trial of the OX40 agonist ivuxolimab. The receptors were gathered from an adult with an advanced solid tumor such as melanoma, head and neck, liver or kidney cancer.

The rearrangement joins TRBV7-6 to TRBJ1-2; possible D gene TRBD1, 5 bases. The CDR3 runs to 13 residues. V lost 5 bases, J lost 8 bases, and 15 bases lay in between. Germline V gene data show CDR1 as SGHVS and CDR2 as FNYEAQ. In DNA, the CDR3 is TGTGCCAGCAGCCGCAGGGTCGGTTCAGGCTACACCTTC. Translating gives CASSRRVGSGYTF. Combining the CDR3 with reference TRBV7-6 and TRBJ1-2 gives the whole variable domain GAGVSQSPRYKVTKRGQDVALRCDPISGHVSLYWYRQALGQGPEFLTYFNYEAQQDKSGLPNDRFSAERPEGSISTLTIQRTEQRDSAMYRCASSRRVGSGYTFGSGTRLTVV.

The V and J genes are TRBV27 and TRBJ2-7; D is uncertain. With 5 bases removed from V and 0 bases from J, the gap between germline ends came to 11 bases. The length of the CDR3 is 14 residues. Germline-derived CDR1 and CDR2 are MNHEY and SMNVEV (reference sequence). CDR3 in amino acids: CASSPSGPSYEQYF. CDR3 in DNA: TGTGCCAGCAGTCCTTCCGGACCCTCCTACGAGCAGTACTTC.

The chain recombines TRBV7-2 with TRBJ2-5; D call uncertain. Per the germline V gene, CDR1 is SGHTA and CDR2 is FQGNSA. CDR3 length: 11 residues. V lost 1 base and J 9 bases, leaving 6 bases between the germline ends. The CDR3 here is CASSLVSAQYF. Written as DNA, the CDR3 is TGTGCCAGCAGCTTAGTCAGTGCCCAGTACTTC.

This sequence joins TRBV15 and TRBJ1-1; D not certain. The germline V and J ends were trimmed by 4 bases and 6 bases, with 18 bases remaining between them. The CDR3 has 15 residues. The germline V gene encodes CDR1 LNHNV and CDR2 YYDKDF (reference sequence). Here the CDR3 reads CATSTPTEARAEAFF. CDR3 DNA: TGTGCCACCAGCACCCCGACCGAAGCTAGAGCTGAAGCTTTCTTT.

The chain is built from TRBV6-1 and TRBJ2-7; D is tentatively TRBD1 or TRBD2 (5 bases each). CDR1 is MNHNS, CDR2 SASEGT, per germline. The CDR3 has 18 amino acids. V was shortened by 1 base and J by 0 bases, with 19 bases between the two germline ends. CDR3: CASSEEGWGSYSSYEQYF. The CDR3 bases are TGTGCCAGCAGTGAAGAAGGATGGGGGTCCTATAGCTCCTACGAGCAGTACTTC.

The chain's CDR3 is CASSIVSGVYNEQFF. The CDR3 DNA follows: TGTGCCAGTAGTATAGTGTCCGGGGTCTACAATGAGCAGTTCTTC. V usage is TRBV19 and J usage is TRBJ2-1; a weak D match, TRBD2 (5 bases). The CDR3 contains 15 residues. Between the trimmed V and J ends, which lost 1 base and 3 bases, there was a span of 10 bases. Germline-derived CDR1 and CDR2 are LNHDA and SQIVND (reference sequence).

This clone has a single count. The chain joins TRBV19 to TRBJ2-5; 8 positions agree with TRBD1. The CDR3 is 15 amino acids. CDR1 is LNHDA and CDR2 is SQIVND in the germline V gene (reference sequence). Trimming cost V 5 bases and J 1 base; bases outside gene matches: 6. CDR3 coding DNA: TGTGCCAGTAGTCCTTGGACAGGGTCCCAAGAGACCCAGTACTTC. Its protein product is CASSPWTGSQETQYF.

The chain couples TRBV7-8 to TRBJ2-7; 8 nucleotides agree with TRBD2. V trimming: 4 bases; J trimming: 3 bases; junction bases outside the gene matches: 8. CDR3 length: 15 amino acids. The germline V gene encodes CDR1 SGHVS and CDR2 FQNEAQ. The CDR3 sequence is CASSSDGTRNYEQYF. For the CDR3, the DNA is TGTGCCAGCAGCTCCGACGGGACTAGGAACTACGAGCAGTACTTC.

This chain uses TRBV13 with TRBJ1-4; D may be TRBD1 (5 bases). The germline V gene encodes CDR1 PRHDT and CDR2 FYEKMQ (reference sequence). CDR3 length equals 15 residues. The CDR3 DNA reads TGTGACACGCGAGGGGCGGGGCGTGTGAGGGAAAAACTGTTTTTT. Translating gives CDTRGAGRVREKLFF.

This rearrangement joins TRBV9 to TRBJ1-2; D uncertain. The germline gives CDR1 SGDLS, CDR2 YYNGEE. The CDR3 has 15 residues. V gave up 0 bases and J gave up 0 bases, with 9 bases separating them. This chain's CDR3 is CASSVANVANYGYTF. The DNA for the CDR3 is TGTGCCAGCAGCGTAGCGAACGTTGCTAACTATGGCTACACCTTC.

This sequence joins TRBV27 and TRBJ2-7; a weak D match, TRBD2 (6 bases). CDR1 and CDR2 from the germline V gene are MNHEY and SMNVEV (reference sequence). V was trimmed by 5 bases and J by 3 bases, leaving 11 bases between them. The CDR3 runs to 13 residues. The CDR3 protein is CASSPWRGYEQYF. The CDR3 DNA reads TGTGCCAGCAGTCCTTGGCGGGGCTACGAGCAGTACTTC.

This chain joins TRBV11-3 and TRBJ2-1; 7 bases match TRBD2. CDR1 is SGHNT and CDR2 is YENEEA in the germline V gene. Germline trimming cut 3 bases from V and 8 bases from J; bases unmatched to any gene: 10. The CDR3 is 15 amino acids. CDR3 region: CASSFFAGDPDEQFF. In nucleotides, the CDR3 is TGTGCCAGCAGCTTTTTTGCGGGAGACCCCGATGAGCAGTTCTTC.

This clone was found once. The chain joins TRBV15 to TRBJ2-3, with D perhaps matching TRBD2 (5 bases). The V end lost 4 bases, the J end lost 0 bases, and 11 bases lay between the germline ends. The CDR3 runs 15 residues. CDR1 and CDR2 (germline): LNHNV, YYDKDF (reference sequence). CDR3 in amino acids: CATSTSILSTDTQYF. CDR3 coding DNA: TGTGCCACCAGCACTAGCATTCTTAGCACAGATACGCAGTATTTT.

CDR3 amino acids: CASSLAALQGGFTDTQYF. The CDR3 DNA reads as TGTGCCAGCAGCTTAGCGGCTCTTCAGGGGGGGTTCACAGATACGCAGTATTTT. The chain carries TRBV7-2 and TRBJ2-3; possibly TRBD1 or TRBD2 for D (7 bases each). Per germline, CDR1 SGHTA and CDR2 FQGNSA. This CDR3 has 18 residues. V gave up 0 bases and J gave up 2 bases, with 18 bases separating them.

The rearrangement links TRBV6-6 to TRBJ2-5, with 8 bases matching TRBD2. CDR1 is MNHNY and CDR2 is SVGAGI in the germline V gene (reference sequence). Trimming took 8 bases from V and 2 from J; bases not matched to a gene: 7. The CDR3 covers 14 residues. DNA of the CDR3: TGTGCCAGCTCAAAGCGGGAGAGGCAAGAGACCCAGTACTTC. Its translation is CASSKRERQETQYF.

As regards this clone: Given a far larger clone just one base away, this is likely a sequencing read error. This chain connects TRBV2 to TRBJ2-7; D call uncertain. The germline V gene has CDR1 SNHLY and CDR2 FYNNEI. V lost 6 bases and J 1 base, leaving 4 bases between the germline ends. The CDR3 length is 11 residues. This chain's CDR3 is CASSFSYEQYF. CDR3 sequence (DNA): TGTGCCAGCAGCTTTTCCTACGAGCAGTACTTC. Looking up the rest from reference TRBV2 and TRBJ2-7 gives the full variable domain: EPEVTQTPSHQVTQMGQEVILRCVPISNHLYFYWYRQILGQKVEFLVSFYNNEISEKSEIFDDQFSVERPDGSNFTLKIRSTKLEDSAMYFCASSFSYEQYFGPGTRLTVT.

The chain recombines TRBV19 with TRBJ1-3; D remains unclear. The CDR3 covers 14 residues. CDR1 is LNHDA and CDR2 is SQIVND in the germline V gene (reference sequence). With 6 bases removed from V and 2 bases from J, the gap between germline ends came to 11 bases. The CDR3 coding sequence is TGTGCCAGTAGAACTTCGATGGCTGGAAACACCATATATTTT. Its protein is CASRTSMAGNTIYF.

The CDR3 region has the DNA TGTGCCAGCAGCCACACAGGGACTGGCACAGATACGCAGTATTTT. This sequence encodes CASSHTGTGTDTQYF. V usage is TRBV9 and J usage is TRBJ2-3; D may match TRBD1 or TRBD2 (6 bases each). Trimming left V 4 bases short and J 1 base short, with 13 bases between. This CDR3 is 15 amino acids long. Germline V gene lookup returns CDR1 SGDLS and CDR2 YYNGEE. The complete variable domain, with remaining parts taken from reference TRBV9 and TRBJ2-3, reads DSGVTQTPKHLITATGQRVTLRCSPRSGDLSVYWYQQSLDQGLQFLIQYYNGEERAKGNILERFSAQQFPDLHSELNLSSLELGDSALYFCASSHTGTGTDTQYFGPGTRLTVL.

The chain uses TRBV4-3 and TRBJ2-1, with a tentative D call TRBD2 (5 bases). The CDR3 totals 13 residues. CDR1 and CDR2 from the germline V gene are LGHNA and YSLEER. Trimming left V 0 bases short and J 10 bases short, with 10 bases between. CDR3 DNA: TGCGCCAGCAGCCAAGAAGGGTGGGAGGAGCAGTTCTTC. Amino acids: CASSQEGWEEQFF.

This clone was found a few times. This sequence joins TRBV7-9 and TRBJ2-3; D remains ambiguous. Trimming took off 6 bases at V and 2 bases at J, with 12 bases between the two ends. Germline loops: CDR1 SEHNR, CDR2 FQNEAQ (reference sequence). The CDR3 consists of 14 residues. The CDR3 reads CASSTGFATDTQYF. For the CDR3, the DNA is TGTGCCAGCAGTACCGGCTTCGCCACAGATACGCAGTATTTT.

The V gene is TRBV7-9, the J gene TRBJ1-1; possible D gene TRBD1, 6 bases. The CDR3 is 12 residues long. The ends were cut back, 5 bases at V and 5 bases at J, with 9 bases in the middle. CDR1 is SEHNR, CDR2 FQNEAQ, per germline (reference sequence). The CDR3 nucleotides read TGTGCCAGCAGCCCAGGGGTTACTGAAGCTTTCTTT. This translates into CASSPGVTEAFF.

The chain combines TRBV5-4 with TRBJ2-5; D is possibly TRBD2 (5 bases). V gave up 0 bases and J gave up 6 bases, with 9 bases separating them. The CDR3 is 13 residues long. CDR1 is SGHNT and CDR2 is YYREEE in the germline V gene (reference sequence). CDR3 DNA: TGTGCCAGCAGCTTGGGAGGGTGGCAGACCCAGTACTTC. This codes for CASSLGGWQTQYF.

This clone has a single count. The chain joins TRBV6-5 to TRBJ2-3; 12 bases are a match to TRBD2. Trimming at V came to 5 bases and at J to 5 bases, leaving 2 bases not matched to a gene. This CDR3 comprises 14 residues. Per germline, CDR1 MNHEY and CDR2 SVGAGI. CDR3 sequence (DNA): TGTGCCAGCAGTCCGGGACTAGCGGGAGATACGCAGTATTTT. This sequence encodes CASSPGLAGDTQYF.

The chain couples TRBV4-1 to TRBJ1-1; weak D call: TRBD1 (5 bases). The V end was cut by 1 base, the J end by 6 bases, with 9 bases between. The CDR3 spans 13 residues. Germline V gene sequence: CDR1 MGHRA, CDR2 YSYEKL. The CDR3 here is CASSQAGSAEAFF. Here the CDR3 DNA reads TGCGCCAGCAGCCAAGCAGGGTCCGCTGAAGCTTTCTTT.

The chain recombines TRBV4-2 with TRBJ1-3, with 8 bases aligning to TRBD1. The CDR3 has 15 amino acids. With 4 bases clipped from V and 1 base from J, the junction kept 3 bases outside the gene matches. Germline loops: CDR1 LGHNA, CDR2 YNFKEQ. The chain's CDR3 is CASSRQGISGNTIYF. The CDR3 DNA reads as TGTGCCAGCAGCCGACAGGGGATATCTGGAAACACCATATATTTT.

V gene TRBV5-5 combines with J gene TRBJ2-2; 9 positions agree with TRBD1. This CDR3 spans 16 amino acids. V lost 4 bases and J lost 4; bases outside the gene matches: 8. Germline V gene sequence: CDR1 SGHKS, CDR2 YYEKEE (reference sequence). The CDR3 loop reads CASSTPQGASTGELFF. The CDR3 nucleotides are TGTGCCAGCAGCACCCCACAGGGGGCGTCCACCGGGGAGCTGTTTTTT. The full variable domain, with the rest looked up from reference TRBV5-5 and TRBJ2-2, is DAGVTQSPTHLIKTRGQQVTLRCSPISGHKSVSWYQQVLGQGPQFIFQYYEKEERGRGNFPDRFSARQFPNYSSELNVNALLLGDSALYLCASSTPQGASTGELFFGEGSRLTVL.